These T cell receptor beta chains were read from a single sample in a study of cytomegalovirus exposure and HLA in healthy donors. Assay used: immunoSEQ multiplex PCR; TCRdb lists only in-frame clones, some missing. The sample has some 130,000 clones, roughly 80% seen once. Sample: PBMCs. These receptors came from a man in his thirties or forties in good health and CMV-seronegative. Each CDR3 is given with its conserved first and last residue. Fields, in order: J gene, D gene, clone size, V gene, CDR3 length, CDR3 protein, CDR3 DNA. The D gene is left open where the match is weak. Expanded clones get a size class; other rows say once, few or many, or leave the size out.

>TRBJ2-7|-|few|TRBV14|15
CASSQDLAVSYEQYF
TGTGCCAGCAGCCAAGATTTGGCAGTATCCTACGAGCAGTACTTC
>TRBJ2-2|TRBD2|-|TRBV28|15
CASSFAGGGTGELFF
TGTGCCAGCAGTTTTGCGGGAGGGGGCACCGGGGAGCTGTTTTTT
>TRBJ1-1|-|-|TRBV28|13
CASSLGRGLRAFF
TGTGCCAGCAGTTTAGGTAGGGGCCTTCGAGCTTTCTTT
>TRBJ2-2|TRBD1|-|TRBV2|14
CASRDRVLTGELFF
TGTGCCAGCAGAGACAGGGTTCTCACCGGGGAGCTGTTTTTT
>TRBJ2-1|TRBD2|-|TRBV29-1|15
CSALPLAGDYNEQFF
TGCAGCGCATTACCACTAGCGGGGGACTACAATGAGCAGTTCTTC
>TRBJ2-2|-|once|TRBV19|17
CATTGPGAARGTGELFF
TGTGCCACCACGGGGCCAGGGGCGGCCAGGGGCACCGGGGAGCTGTTTTTT
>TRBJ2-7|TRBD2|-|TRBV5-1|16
CASSLAVTSGSYEQYF
TGCGCCAGCAGCTTGGCCGTGACTAGCGGCTCCTACGAGCAGTACTTC
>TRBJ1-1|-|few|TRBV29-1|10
CSVVGGKAFF
TGCAGCGTTGTGGGGGGGAAAGCTTTCTTT
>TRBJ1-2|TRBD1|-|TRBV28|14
CASRFEGQGSGYTF
TGTGCCAGCCGTTTCGAGGGACAGGGCAGTGGCTACACCTTC
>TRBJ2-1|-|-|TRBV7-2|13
CASSFVAWNEQFF
TGTGCCAGCAGCTTCGTAGCCTGGAATGAGCAGTTCTTC
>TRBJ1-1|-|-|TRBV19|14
CASTIGGEATEAFF
TGTGCCAGTACCATCGGAGGAGAGGCCACTGAAGCTTTCTTT
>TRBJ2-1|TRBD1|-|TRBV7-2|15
CASSFGQGAFNEQFF
TGTGCCAGCAGCTTCGGACAGGGGGCATTCAATGAGCAGTTCTTC